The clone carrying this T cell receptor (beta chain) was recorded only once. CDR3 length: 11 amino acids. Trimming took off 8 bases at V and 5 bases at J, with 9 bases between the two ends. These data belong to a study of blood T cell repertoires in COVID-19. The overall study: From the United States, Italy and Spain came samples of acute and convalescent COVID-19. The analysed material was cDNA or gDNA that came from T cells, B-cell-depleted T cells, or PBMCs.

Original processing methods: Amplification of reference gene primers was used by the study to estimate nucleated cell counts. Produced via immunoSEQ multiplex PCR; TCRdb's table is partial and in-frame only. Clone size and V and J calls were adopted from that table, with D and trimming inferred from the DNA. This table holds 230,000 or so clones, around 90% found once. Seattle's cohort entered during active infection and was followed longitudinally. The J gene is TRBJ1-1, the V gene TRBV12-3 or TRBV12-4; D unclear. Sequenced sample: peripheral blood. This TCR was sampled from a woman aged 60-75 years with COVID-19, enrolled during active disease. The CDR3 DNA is TGTGCCAGCGTCGGGGTTACTGAAGCTTTCTTT. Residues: CASVGVTEAFF.